One and the same sample provided the 12 T cell receptor beta chains below, sequenced in a study of a mutant IDH1 vaccine in newly diagnosed glioma. Time point denoted: week 11, during vaccination. Each dose of the vaccine consisted of 300 ug of mutant IDH1 20-mer peptide, with topical imiquimod. Method: immunoSEQ multiplex PCR; TCRdb's copy keeps in-frame clones and lacks some. The table shows roughly 60,000 clones, with approximately 80% occurring only once. Their antigens are not known. The starting material was PBMCs, obtained from a glioma patient whose treatment included an IDH1 peptide vaccine. These receptors were collected from a man aged 30 to 45 with glioma.

The chain is built from TRBV30 and TRBJ2-7, with 8 bases aligning to TRBD2. Germline V gives CDR1 GTSNPN, CDR2 SVGIG (reference sequence). This CDR3 spans 16 amino acids. The V gene end was trimmed by 0 bases and the J gene end by 4 bases; junction bases not matched to a gene: 11. CDR3 in DNA: TGTGCCTGGAGTGTACTCGGTCCGGGAGGGTTTTACGAGCAGTACTTC. It specifies CAWSVLGPGGFYEQYF.

The chain recombines TRBV6-1 with TRBJ1-5, with 7 bases matching TRBD1. The CDR3 runs 15 residues. Germline V CDR1 and CDR2: MNHNS, SASEGT. V trimming: 5 bases; J trimming: 5 bases; junction bases outside the gene matches: 9. The CDR3, as DNA: TGTGCCAGCAGTAGACAGGGAATAGAGCATCAGCCCCAGCATTTT. It codes for CASSRQGIEHQPQHF.

The V call is TRBV28, the J call TRBJ2-7, with 9 bases lining up with TRBD2. The CDR3 runs 16 residues. The V and J ends lost 4 bases and 7 bases, in that order; junction bases with no gene match: 14. The germline gives CDR1 MDHEN, CDR2 SYDVKM. This chain's CDR3 is CASSSPYAGGLGEQYF. As DNA, the CDR3 is TGTGCCAGCAGTTCCCCCTATGCGGGGGGGCTGGGTGAGCAGTACTTC.

This chain connects TRBV10-3 to TRBJ2-3; D gene uncertain. From germline, CDR1 is ENHRY and CDR2 SYGVKD. The CDR3 contains 14 residues. The V end lost 6 bases, the J end lost 6 bases, and 16 bases lay between the germline ends. The CDR3 DNA sequence: TGTGCCATCAGAGGTGGGATAGACGGGGATACGCAGTATTTT. It translates to CAIRGGIDGDTQYF.

The chain carries TRBV27 and TRBJ2-7, with 9 bases fitting TRBD1. Germline V gene sequence: CDR1 MNHEY, CDR2 SMNVEV (reference sequence). The CDR3 contains 15 residues. After removal of 6 bases from V and 1 base from J, the junction contained 7 bases not matched to a gene. CDR3 DNA sequence: TGTGCCAGCAGCTCCACAGGGGGCGCGTCCTACGAGCAGTACTTC. Its protein is CASSSTGGASYEQYF.

CDR3 DNA sequence: TGTGCCAGCACCGGGGGGGGAAACACCATATATTTT. It encodes CASTGGGNTIYF. V is TRBV28 and J is TRBJ1-3; a possible D gene is TRBD1 (5 bases). Trimming pared 7 bases from V and 4 bases from J, leaving 8 bases between. This CDR3 is 12 amino acids long. Germline lookup yields CDR1 MDHEN and CDR2 SYDVKM. Full variable domain (missing parts from reference TRBV28 and TRBJ1-3): DVKVTQSSRYLVKRTGEKVFLECVQDMDHENMFWYRQDPGLGLRLIYFSYDVKMKEKGDIPEGYSVSREKKERFSLILESASTNQTSMYLCASTGGGNTIYFGEGSWLTVV.

The rearrangement uses TRBV7-6 and TRBJ2-7, with D possibly being TRBD1 or TRBD2 (5 bases each). There are 17 residues in the CDR3. Trimming removed 5 bases at V and 6 bases at J, with 26 bases between. CDR1 SGHVS and CDR2 FNYEAQ come from the germline V gene. CDR3 coding DNA: TGTGCCAGCAGCGTCGTTGTTGGGGGTAGGGGATTAGGCGAGCAGTACTTC. Translation: CASSVVVGGRGLGEQYF.

This chain connects TRBV14 to TRBJ2-2; D remains ambiguous. CDR1 and CDR2 (germline): SGHDN, FVKESK. The length of the CDR3 is 13 residues. V was cut by 3 bases and J by 6 bases, with 8 bases left in between. The chain's CDR3 is CASSQYNAGELFF. The CDR3 DNA reads TGTGCCAGCAGCCAGTATAACGCCGGGGAGCTGTTTTTT.

The chain links TRBV6-1 to TRBJ2-7, with no clear D. This CDR3 is 16 amino acids long. Trimming pared 2 bases from V and 0 bases from J, leaving 14 bases between. Germline CDR1 reads MNHNS; CDR2 reads SASEGT. The CDR3 is CASSEWAGLISYEQYF. In nucleotides, the CDR3 is TGTGCCAGCAGTGAATGGGCAGGTCTTATCTCCTACGAGCAGTACTTC.

The J gene is TRBJ2-7, the V gene TRBV6-1, with TRBD1 identical over 8 bases. V lost 2 bases, J lost 1 base, and 4 bases stayed unmatched. This CDR3 is built from 15 residues. Germline values: CDR1 MNHNS, CDR2 SASEGT. CDR3 nucleotide sequence: TGTGCCAGCAGTGAAAACACAGGGGGTTCCTACGAGCAGTACTTC. Translation gives CASSENTGGSYEQYF.

The gene calls are TRBV19 and TRBJ2-5, with TRBD2 matching over 13 bases. CDR1 is LNHDA and CDR2 is SQIVND in the germline V gene (reference sequence). This CDR3 is 15 amino acids long. V trimming: 7 bases; J trimming: 4 bases; junction bases outside the gene matches: 6. In nucleotides, the CDR3 is TGTGCCAGTACAGACGGGACTAGCGGGATAGAGACCCAGTACTTC. Protein product: CASTDGTSGIETQYF.

The rearrangement joins TRBV2 to TRBJ1-5; a possible D gene is TRBD1 (5 bases). Germline V gene sequence: CDR1 SNHLY, CDR2 FYNNEI. The CDR3 runs to 14 residues. Trimming removed 6 bases from V and 5 bases from J, with 14 bases in between. The CDR3 DNA is TGTGCCAGCAGCCTGCTGGGGCTCGATCAGCCCCAGCATTTT. It codes for CASSLLGLDQPQHF.